The 12 T cell receptor beta chains below were found in one sample sequenced in a study of T cell changes during pregnancy in multiple sclerosis. The repertoire was sequenced with immunoSEQ multiplex PCR; TCRdb's copy has only in-frame clones and lacks some. The sample comprises 65,000 to 85,000 clones, roughly 94% of which are singletons, and more than 0.95% rests with the top ten. The material was peripheral blood, obtained in the second trimester of pregnancy. These receptors came from a female donor in good health, enrolled as a control in a pregnancy study.

This chain links TRBV7-9 with TRBJ2-3, with D possibly TRBD2 on 6 matching bases. Germline CDR1 SEHNR, CDR2 FQNEAQ (reference sequence). The CDR3 covers 15 residues. Trimming took off 4 bases at V and 0 bases at J, with 11 bases between the two ends. CDR3 DNA: TGTGCCAGCAGCTCTCCAGGGACTAGCACAGATACGCAGTATTTT. Its translation is CASSSPGTSTDTQYF.

This clone showed up just once. Other DNA sequences in the same sample also yield this CDR3. V usage is TRBV5-1 and J usage is TRBJ2-1; 7 bases match TRBD2. The junction had 8 bases not matched to a gene; V was cut back by 8 bases and J by 3 bases. Looked up from germline, CDR1 is SGHRS and CDR2 is YFSETQ. The CDR3 is made up of 14 amino acids. As DNA, the CDR3 is TGCGCCAGTTCGGCTAGCGGAGGCTACAATGAGCAGTTCTTC. Protein: CASSASGGYNEQFF.

The CDR3 nucleotides read TGCGCCAGCAGCTTGGATTTTCGGCGGGAGATCGCCGAGCAGTACTTC. Protein: CASSLDFRREIAEQYF. The chain couples TRBV5-1 to TRBJ2-7; 7 nucleotides align to TRBD2. The CDR3 extends over 16 amino acids. Trimming took 0 bases from V and 6 from J; bases not matched to a gene: 12. Germline lookup yields CDR1 SGHRS and CDR2 YFSETQ.

The rearrangement links TRBV27 to TRBJ2-3; 7 nucleotides agree with TRBD1. The CDR3 has 15 amino acids. Germline loops: CDR1 MNHEY, CDR2 SMNVEV (reference sequence). V trimming: 5 bases; J trimming: 2 bases; junction bases outside the gene matches: 7. The chain's CDR3 is CASSVGTEPTDTQYF. The CDR3 DNA follows: TGTGCCAGCAGTGTTGGGACAGAACCCACAGATACGCAGTATTTT.

V usage is TRBV4-1 and J usage is TRBJ1-5, with D maybe TRBD1 (6 bases). The V end was cut by 0 bases, the J end by 0 bases, with 21 bases between. This CDR3 is 20 amino acids long. Germline CDR1 reads MGHRA; CDR2 reads YSYEKL. DNA of the CDR3: TGCGCCAGCAGCCAAGATGGGACCGGGACAAATATGGGTAGCAATCAGCCCCAGCATTTT. This codes for CASSQDGTGTNMGSNQPQHF.

In this sample, this clone turned up a few times. The chain links TRBV4-1 to TRBJ1-1; D gene uncertain. CDR3 length: 14 amino acids. The V end lost 2 bases, the J end lost 1 base, and 8 bases lay between the germline ends. CDR1 and CDR2 from the germline V gene are MGHRA and YSYEKL. Written as DNA, the CDR3 is TGCGCCAGCAGCCAACCTACAGCGAACACTGAAGCTTTCTTT. As protein: CASSQPTANTEAFF.

V and J are TRBV28 and TRBJ1-5, with a possible D match to TRBD1 (5 bases). Trimming stripped 1 base from V and 3 bases from J, with 13 bases between. CDR3 length: 16 amino acids. The V gene's germline CDR1 is MDHEN and CDR2 SYDVKM. CDR3 nucleotides: TGTGCCAGCAGTTTATTTCGGGCAGGGCTCAATCAGCCCCAGCATTTT. This translates into CASSLFRAGLNQPQHF.

This sequence joins TRBV28 and TRBJ2-3, with 7 bases lining up with TRBD1. CDR3 length equals 16 residues. V lost 6 bases to trimming and J lost 0 bases; unmatched junction nucleotides: 9. Germline V gene lookup returns CDR1 MDHEN and CDR2 SYDVKM. Written as DNA, the CDR3 is TGTGCCAGCAGCCTGGGACAGACATCTAGCACAGATACGCAGTATTTT. Protein product: CASSLGQTSSTDTQYF.

This chain connects TRBV5-1 to TRBJ2-1; 9 bases are a match to TRBD2. This CDR3 is built from 15 residues. V was clipped by 2 bases and J by 7 bases; unmatched bases: 7. In germline, CDR1 is SGHRS, CDR2 YFSETQ. CDR3 residues: CASSFIAGVGNEQFF. The CDR3 DNA reads TGCGCCAGCAGCTTTATAGCGGGAGTAGGAAATGAGCAGTTCTTC.

The CDR3: CASSLDGGENGELFF. The CDR3 coding sequence is TGCGCCAGCAGCTTGGATGGAGGGGAGAACGGGGAGCTGTTTTTT. This chain joins TRBV5-1 and TRBJ2-2; TRBD2 might be the D (6 bases). CDR1 is SGHRS, CDR2 YFSETQ, per germline. V was pared by 0 bases and J by 7 bases, with 13 bases between. The CDR3 has 15 amino acids.

This clone appeared a single time. The chain is built from TRBV6-1 and TRBJ2-2; unclear D gene. Between the trimmed V and J ends, which lost 0 bases and 4 bases, there was a span of 9 bases. Germline V CDR1 and CDR2: MNHNS, SASEGT. This CDR3 comprises 15 residues. In nucleotides, the CDR3 is TGTGCCAGCAGTGAAGCTTTATTCCGCACCGGGGAGCTGTTTTTT. Translated: CASSEALFRTGELFF.

This rearrangement joins TRBV27 to TRBJ2-7; 14 positions agree with TRBD2. Germline-derived CDR1 and CDR2 are MNHEY and SMNVEV (reference sequence). V trimming: 5 bases; J trimming: 0 bases; junction bases outside the gene matches: 9. CDR3 length: 18 residues. The CDR3 nucleotides are TGTGCCAGCAGTAAGACTAGCGGGAGGGCGGCGTCCTCCTACGAGCAGTACTTC. Protein product: CASSKTSGRAASSYEQYF.